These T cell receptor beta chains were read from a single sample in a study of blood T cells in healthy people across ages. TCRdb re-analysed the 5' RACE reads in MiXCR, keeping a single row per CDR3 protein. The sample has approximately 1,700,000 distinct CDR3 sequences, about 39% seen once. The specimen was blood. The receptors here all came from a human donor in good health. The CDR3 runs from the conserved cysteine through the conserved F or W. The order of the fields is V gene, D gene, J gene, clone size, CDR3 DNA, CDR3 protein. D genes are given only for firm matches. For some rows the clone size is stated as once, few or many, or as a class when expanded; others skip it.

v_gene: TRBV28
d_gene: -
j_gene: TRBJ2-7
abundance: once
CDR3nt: TGTGCCAGCAGTCCCCTAACAGGGATCTACGAGCAGTACTTC
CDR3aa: CASSPLTGIYEQYF

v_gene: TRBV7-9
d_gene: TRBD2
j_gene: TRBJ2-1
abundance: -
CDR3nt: TGTGCCAGCAGCTCGCTCGGGCGGTTAGCGGGGGGCTACAATGAGCAGTTCTTC
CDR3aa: CASSSLGRLAGGYNEQFF

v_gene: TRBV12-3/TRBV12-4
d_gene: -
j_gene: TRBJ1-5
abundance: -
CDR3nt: TGTGCCAGCAGATATGGGGATGGCAATCAGCCCCAGCATTTT
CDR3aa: CASRYGDGNQPQHF

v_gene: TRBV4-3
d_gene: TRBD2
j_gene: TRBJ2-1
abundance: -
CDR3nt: TGCGCCAGCAGCCAAGATTTCCTAGCGGGGGCACCCCGGTTCTTC
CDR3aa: CASSQDFLAGAPRFF

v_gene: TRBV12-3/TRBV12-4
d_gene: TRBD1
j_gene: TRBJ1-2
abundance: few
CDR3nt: TGTGCCAGCAGTTTCCAGGGGGCGCAACGCCATTACTATGGCTACACCTTC
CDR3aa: CASSFQGAQRHYYGYTF

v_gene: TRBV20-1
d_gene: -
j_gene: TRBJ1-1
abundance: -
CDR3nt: TGCAGTCGGGTCAGGGGTTCCTCTGAAGCTTTCTTT
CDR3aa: CSRVRGSSEAFF

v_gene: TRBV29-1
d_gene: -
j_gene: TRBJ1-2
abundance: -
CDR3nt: TGCAGCGTTGAAGAGGGCAGTCGCTATGGCTACACCTTC
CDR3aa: CSVEEGSRYGYTF

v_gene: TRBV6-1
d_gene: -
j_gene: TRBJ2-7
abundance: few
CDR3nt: TGTGCCAGCAGGGAGACAGGTCCCCCCTACGAGCAGTACTTC
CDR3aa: CASRETGPPYEQYF

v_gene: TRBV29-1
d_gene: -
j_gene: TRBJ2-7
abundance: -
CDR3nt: TGCAGCGTTGCTCGACGGTACAGCTCCTACGAGCAGTACTTC
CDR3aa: CSVARRYSSYEQYF

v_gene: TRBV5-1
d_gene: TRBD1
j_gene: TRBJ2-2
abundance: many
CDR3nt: TGCGCCAGCAGGCGGACAGGGCTTGGGAACACCGGGGAGCTGTTTTTT
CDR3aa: CASRRTGLGNTGELFF

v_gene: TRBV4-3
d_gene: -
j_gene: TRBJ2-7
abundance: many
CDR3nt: TGCGCCAGCAGCCAAGACAGGGGCGGCTACGAGCAGTACTTC
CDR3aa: CASSQDRGGYEQYF

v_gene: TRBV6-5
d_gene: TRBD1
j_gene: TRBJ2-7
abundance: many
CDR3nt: TGTGCCAGCAGTTTTCGACAGGGATCCTACGAGCAGTACTTC
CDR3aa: CASSFRQGSYEQYF

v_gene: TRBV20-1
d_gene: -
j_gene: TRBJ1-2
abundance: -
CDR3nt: TGCAGTGCCCACCTGCGGCCGGAGACTTCTAACTATGGCTACACCTTC
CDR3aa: CSAHLRPETSNYGYTF

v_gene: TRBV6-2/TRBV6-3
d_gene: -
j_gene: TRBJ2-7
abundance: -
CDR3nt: TGTGCCAGCAGTTCTACTCCGATGGAGGGAGGTCAGCAGTACTTC
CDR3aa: CASSSTPMEGGQQYF

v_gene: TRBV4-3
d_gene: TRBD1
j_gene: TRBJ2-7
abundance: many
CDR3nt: TGCGCCAGCAGCCAGTGGACAGGGTCCTACGAGCAGTACTTC
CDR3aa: CASSQWTGSYEQYF

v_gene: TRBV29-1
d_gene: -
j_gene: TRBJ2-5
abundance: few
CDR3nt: TGCAGCGTCAGCCCGCGGGAAGAGACCCAGTACTTC
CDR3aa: CSVSPREETQYF

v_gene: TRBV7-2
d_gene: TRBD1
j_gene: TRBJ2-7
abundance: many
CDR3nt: TGTGCCAGCAGCTTAGGGGGACAGGGGGCCTACGAGCAGTACTTC
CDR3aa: CASSLGGQGAYEQYF

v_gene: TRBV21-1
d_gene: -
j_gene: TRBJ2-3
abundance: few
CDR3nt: TGTGCCAGCAACCACCTGGGACTTCCCACAGATACGCAGTATTTT
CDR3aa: CASNHLGLPTDTQYF

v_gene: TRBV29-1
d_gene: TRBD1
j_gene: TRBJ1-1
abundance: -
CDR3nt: TGCAGCGTTGAAGAGGGGACAGCCAACACTGAAGCTTTCTTT
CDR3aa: CSVEEGTANTEAFF

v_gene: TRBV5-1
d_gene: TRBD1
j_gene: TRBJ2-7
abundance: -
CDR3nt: TGCGCCAGCAGTGACCCGGGACAGGGGGGCGAGCAGTACTTC
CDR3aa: CASSDPGQGGEQYF

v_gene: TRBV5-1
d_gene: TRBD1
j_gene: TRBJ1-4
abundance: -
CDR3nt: TGCGCCAGCAGCTTGTTTTCCACAGGGGGTGAAAAACTGTTTTTT
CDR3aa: CASSLFSTGGEKLFF

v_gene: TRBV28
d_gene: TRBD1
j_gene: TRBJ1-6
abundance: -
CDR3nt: TGTGCCAGCAGTTCCCCGACAGGGGGCCATTCACCCCTCCACTTT
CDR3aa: CASSSPTGGHSPLHF

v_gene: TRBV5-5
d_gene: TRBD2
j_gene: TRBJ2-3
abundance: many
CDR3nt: TGTGCCAGCAGCTTGGACGGGGGGGCCTCAGATACGCAGTATTTT
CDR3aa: CASSLDGGASDTQYF

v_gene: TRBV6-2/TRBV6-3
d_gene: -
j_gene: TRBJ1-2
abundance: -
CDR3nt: TGTGCCAACAGTTACCGCTTGGGGGACACCTTTGGCTATGGCTACACCTTC
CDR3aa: CANSYRLGDTFGYGYTF

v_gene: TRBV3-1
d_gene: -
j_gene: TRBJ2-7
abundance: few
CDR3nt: TGTGCCAGCAGCCCAGAAACGTTTCTTGTCTACGAGCAGTACTTC
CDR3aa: CASSPETFLVYEQYF

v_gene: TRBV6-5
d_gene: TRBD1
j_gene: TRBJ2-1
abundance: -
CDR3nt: TGTGCCAGCAGCAACTCCGGGACAGGGACTTACAATGAGCAGTTCTTC
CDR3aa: CASSNSGTGTYNEQFF

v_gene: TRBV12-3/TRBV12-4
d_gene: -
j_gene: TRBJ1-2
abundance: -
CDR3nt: TGTGCCGGCAGCCACTCGATCATAGAGTGGGGCGACGGCTACACCTTC
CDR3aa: CAGSHSIIEWGDGYTF

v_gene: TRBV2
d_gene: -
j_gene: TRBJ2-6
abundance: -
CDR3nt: TGTGCCAGCATTCCCGGCTTGGCGTCCGGGGCCAACGTCCTGACTTTC
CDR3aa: CASIPGLASGANVLTF

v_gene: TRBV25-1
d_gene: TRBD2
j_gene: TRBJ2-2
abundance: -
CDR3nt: TGTGCCAGCAGTGAATGGCGGGGGGGCGCACCTGGGGAGCTGTTTTTT
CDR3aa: CASSEWRGGAPGELFF

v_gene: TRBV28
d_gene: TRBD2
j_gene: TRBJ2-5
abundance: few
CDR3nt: TGTGCCAGCAGTGCCTTGGGACGGGGGGAAGTAGAGACCCAGTACTTC
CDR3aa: CASSALGRGEVETQYF

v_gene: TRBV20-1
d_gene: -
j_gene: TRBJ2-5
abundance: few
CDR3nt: TGCAGTGCCCGGGGGGACAGCTGGGAGACCCAGTACTTC
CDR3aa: CSARGDSWETQYF

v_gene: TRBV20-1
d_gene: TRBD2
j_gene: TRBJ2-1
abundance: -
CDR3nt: TGCAGTGCTACGGGACTAGCGAAAAGTGAGCAGTTCTTC
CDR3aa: CSATGLAKSEQFF

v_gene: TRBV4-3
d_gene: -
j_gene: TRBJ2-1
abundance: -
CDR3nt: TGCGCCAGCAGCCAAGATGGGGGGAGGTATGAGCAGTTCTTC
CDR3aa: CASSQDGGRYEQFF

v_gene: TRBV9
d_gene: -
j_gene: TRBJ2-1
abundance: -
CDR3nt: TGTGCCGGCAGCGTCCAGGGTATCAATGAGCAGTTCTTC
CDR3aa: CAGSVQGINEQFF

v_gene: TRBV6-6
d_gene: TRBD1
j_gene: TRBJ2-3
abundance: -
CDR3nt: TGTGCCAGCAGTCATCCGACAGGGACCTTGGATACGCAGTATTTT
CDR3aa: CASSHPTGTLDTQYF

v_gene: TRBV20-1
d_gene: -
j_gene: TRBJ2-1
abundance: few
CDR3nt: TGCAGTGCTAGACCCCGGGACTTTCAAAAGGGCAATGAGCAGTTCTTC
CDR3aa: CSARPRDFQKGNEQFF

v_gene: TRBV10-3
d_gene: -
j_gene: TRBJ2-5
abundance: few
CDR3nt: TGTGCCATCAGTGGGGGACTCGAAGAGACCCAGTACTTC
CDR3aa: CAISGGLEETQYF

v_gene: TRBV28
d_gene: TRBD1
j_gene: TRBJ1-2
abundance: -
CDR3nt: TGTGCCAGCAATTCGCCAGACAGGGTGAGCTATGGCTACACCTTC
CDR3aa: CASNSPDRVSYGYTF

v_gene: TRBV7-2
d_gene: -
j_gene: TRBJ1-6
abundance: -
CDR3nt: TGTGCCAGCAGCTCGACAGGTGTGGGAAATTCACCCCTCCACTTT
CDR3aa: CASSSTGVGNSPLHF

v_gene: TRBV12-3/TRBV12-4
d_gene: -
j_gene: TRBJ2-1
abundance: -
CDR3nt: TGTGCCAGCAGTCCCTCCCTTCCACGGGAGCAGTTCTTC
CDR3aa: CASSPSLPREQFF

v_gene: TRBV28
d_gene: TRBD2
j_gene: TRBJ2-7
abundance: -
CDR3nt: TGTGCCAGCAGTTCCTTTGGCGGGGGTTACTACGAGCAGTACTTC
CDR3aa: CASSSFGGGYYEQYF

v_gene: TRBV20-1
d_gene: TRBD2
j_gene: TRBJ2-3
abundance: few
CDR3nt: TGCAGTGCGGGGGATAGCGGGGGACGCACAGATACGCAGTATTTT
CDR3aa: CSAGDSGGRTDTQYF

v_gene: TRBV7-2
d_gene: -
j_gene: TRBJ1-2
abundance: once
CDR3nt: TGTGCCAGCAGCTTAGCATTACGTAGTGGGGGGGACCATGGCTACACCTTC
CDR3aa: CASSLALRSGGDHGYTF

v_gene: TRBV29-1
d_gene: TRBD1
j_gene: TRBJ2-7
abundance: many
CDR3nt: TGCAGCGTTGAAGATCTTACCACAGGGGGCCTCCTCAGGTACTTC
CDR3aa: CSVEDLTTGGLLRYF

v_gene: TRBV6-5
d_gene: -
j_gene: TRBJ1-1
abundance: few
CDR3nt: TGTGCCAGCAGTTACTCGAGGGCACGCGAAGCTTTCTTT
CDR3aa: CASSYSRAREAFF